The rows below give T cell receptor beta chains drawn from one sample of a study of blood T cell repertoires in COVID-19. This table comes from immunoSEQ multiplex PCR, and its TCRdb copy is limited to in-frame clones, with some not included. The sample includes 200,000 or so clones, about 87% of them seen just once. Specimen: PBMCs or T cells enriched from blood (not recorded which). The receptors here all came from a middle-aged woman with acute COVID-19. Both conserved end residues are part of each CDR3. The D gene is left open where the match is weak. Rows may omit the clone size; those that give it use once, few, many or a size class.

V	D	J	size	DNA	CDR3
TRBV5-8	TRBD1	TRBJ1-1	.	TGTGCCAGCGCCTTCGGCCAGGGGGGCCTTAACACTGAAGCTTTCTTT	CASAFGQGGLNTEAFF
TRBV3-1/TRBV3-2	TRBD1	TRBJ2-7	.	TGTGCCAGCAGTCAACTGCGGGACAGGAGGTATCCCTCTTACGAGCAGTACTTC	CASSQLRDRRYPSYEQYF
TRBV30	.	TRBJ1-6	.	TGTGCCTGGAGTGTAAGGACAGCCTATTCACCCCTCCACTTT	CAWSVRTAYSPLHF
TRBV4-2	TRBD2	TRBJ2-4	.	TGTGCCAGCAGCACTCGACTAGCGGATTACCAAAACATTCAGTACTTC	CASSTRLADYQNIQYF
TRBV27	.	TRBJ2-2	.	TGTGCCAGCAGTCCCCGGACTCCCGCGAACACCGGGGAGCTGTTTTTT	CASSPRTPANTGELFF
TRBV27	.	TRBJ1-1	.	TGTGCCAGCAGTCAACCCTGGACGGGAGGGGCTGAAGCTTTCTTT	CASSQPWTGGAEAFF
TRBV5-4	TRBD2	TRBJ2-1	.	TGTGCCAGCAGCAGACTAGCGGGAGACAATGAGCAGTTCTTC	CASSRLAGDNEQFF
TRBV13	TRBD2	TRBJ2-3	.	TGTGCCAGCAGCTTAGGCCCCCTTGACAGGGAGCCGGGACTAGCGGGAGGTCCCTCGGAGTATTTT	CASSLGPLDREPGLAGGPSEYF
TRBV18	.	TRBJ1-3	.	TGTGCCAGCTCACCACAAGGGGTTTCGGCTGGAAACACCATATATTTT	CASSPQGVSAGNTIYF
TRBV10-2	.	TRBJ1-3	once	TGCGCCAGCAGTGAGTCTCAGAGGGGAAACACCATATATTTT	CASSESQRGNTIYF
TRBV2	TRBD1	TRBJ1-1	.	TGTGCCAGCAGTGAAATTACAGGGGGAAAGGGTGAAGCTTTCTTT	CASSEITGGKGEAFF
TRBV7-2	.	TRBJ1-3	.	TGTGCCAGCAAAGAGTCTGGAAACACCATATATTTT	CASKESGNTIYF
TRBV18	.	TRBJ1-3	.	TGTGCCAGCTCACCGTCGGGACTGGGGGGAAACACCATATATTTT	CASSPSGLGGNTIYF
TRBV19	TRBD2	TRBJ2-1	.	TGTGCCAGTAGTATACGCGGGGGGGCCGCCTACAATGAGCAGTTCTTC	CASSIRGGAAYNEQFF
TRBV4-3	.	TRBJ2-3	.	TGCGCCAGCAGCCAAGATGCGGCGTTCTCCCGCACAGATACGCAGTATTTT	CASSQDAAFSRTDTQYF
TRBV6-5	.	TRBJ2-5	.	TGTGCCAGCAGTTATCTAGGGACCCAGTACTTC	CASSYLGTQYF
TRBV18	TRBD1	TRBJ2-1	.	TGTGCCAGCTCACCACCTGACAGGGGGTACAATGAGCAGTTCTTC	CASSPPDRGYNEQFF
TRBV5-1	.	TRBJ2-2	few	TGCGCCAGCAGCCCTGCTCAGGGAAACACCGGGGAGCTGTTTTTT	CASSPAQGNTGELFF
TRBV24-1	TRBD1	TRBJ1-2	.	TGTGCCACCAGTGACCCAGGGGGTAACTATGGCTACACCTTC	CATSDPGGNYGYTF
TRBV29-1	TRBD1	TRBJ1-2	.	TGCAGCGTTGAAGTCTCGGACAGGGTCACCTTC	CSVEVSDRVTF
TRBV14	.	TRBJ1-3	.	TGTGCCAGCAGCCAAGATGGGGGCATGGGGTCTGGAAACACCATATATTTT	CASSQDGGMGSGNTIYF
TRBV15	TRBD1	TRBJ2-5	.	TGTGCCACCAGCAGAGTTATGGACAGGGGTCAAGAGACCCAGTACTTC	CATSRVMDRGQETQYF
TRBV5-4	TRBD1	TRBJ1-2	.	TGTGCCAGCAGGATGGACAGGGGTTATGGCTACACCTTC	CASRMDRGYGYTF
TRBV7-8	.	TRBJ1-6	.	TGTGCCAGCAGCTTAGGGCGGCTTGGCTCCTATAATTCACCCCTCCACTTT	CASSLGRLGSYNSPLHF
TRBV20-1	.	TRBJ2-2	.	TGCAGTGCTAGTCAGGGGAACACCGGGGAGCTGTTTTTT	CSASQGNTGELFF
TRBV5-1	TRBD1	TRBJ2-2	once	TGCGCCAGCAGCCGGACCGGACAGGGTGGCACCGGGGAGCTGTTTTTT	CASSRTGQGGTGELFF
TRBV11-2	TRBD2	TRBJ2-5	few	TGTGCCAGCAGCTTAGAGCTAGCGGGGGGGCGTTTGTCGTCAGAGACCCAGTACTTC	CASSLELAGGRLSSETQYF
TRBV11-2	TRBD2	TRBJ2-5	.	TGTGCCAGCAGCCGACGGACTAGCGGGGCGGAGACCCAGTACTTC	CASSRRTSGAETQYF
TRBV29-1	.	TRBJ1-1	once	TGCAGCGTTGAGACCGGGATAGCTGAAGCTTTCTTT	CSVETGIAEAFF
TRBV2	TRBD2	TRBJ2-1	.	TGTGCCAGCGAGGATGGCGGGGGGTGGAATGAGCAGTTCTTC	CASEDGGGWNEQFF
TRBV4-1	TRBD1	TRBJ1-2	.	TGCGCCAGCAGCCATTTGACAGGGGGCGCGGACTATGGCTACACCTTC	CASSHLTGGADYGYTF
TRBV3-1/TRBV3-2	.	TRBJ1-3	few	TGTGCCAGCAGCCAGTCGGACAGCAGGACTGGAAACACCATATATTTT	CASSQSDSRTGNTIYF
TRBV4-1	TRBD2	TRBJ2-3	.	TGCGCCAGCAGCCAAGATGAACTAGCGGGAGGGCCGAGAGATACGCAGTATTTT	CASSQDELAGGPRDTQYF
TRBV7-8	.	TRBJ1-5	.	TGTGCCAGCAGTTTTGGGACACTCGGAACTCAGCCCCAGCATTTT	CASSFGTLGTQPQHF
TRBV7-2	.	TRBJ2-5	.	TGTGCCAGCAGCCGCGGGGGCGTGTTGGAGACCCAGTACTTC	CASSRGGVLETQYF
TRBV5-5	TRBD2	TRBJ2-3	.	TGTGCCAGCAGCTTGGCGGCGCGGGGGAGCACAGATACGCAGTATTTT	CASSLAARGSTDTQYF
TRBV7-9	TRBD1	TRBJ2-5	.	TGTGCCAGCACCAAGGCGGGACAGGGGGAGACCCAGTACTTC	CASTKAGQGETQYF
TRBV9	.	TRBJ1-3	.	TGTGCCAGCAGCGTTACGGGTCAATCTGGAAACACCATATATTTT	CASSVTGQSGNTIYF
TRBV7-2	TRBD2	TRBJ2-1	.	TGTGCCAGCAGCTTATTTAGCGGGGACTACAATGAGCAGTTCTTC	CASSLFSGDYNEQFF
TRBV6-2/TRBV6-3	.	TRBJ2-3	.	TGTGCCAGCAGTCGGACTGGTTCCACAGATACGCAGTATTTT	CASSRTGSTDTQYF
TRBV12-3/TRBV12-4	TRBD1	TRBJ1-2	.	TGTGCCAGCAGCAGGGACAGCTCATATGGCTACACCTTC	CASSRDSSYGYTF
TRBV28	TRBD1	TRBJ1-2	.	TGTGCCAGCAGTTTGACAGGGCGATACGGCTACACCTTC	CASSLTGRYGYTF
TRBV15	.	TRBJ2-1	.	TGTGCCACCAGCAGCGGACAGGGTACGGGGGGTTTAAGAAACAATGAGCAGTTCTTC	CATSSGQGTGGLRNNEQFF
TRBV27	.	TRBJ2-1	.	TGTGCCAGCAGCCTCCGGGACACGACCTACAATGAGCAGTTCTTC	CASSLRDTTYNEQFF
TRBV7-2	.	TRBJ2-3	.	TGTGCCAGCAGGGGCCCGCCTGCAGATACGCAGTATTTT	CASRGPPADTQYF
TRBV5-1	TRBD1	TRBJ2-5	.	TGCGCCAGCAGCACCAGGGGGCACAGGGAGACCCAGTACTTC	CASSTRGHRETQYF
TRBV7-8	.	TRBJ1-5	.	TGTGCCAGCAGCTTAAGGGGGAGCAATCAGCCCCAGCATTTT	CASSLRGSNQPQHF
TRBV20-1	TRBD1	TRBJ1-1	few	TGCAGTGCTAGTACAATACAGGGGACTGAAGCTTTCTTT	CSASTIQGTEAFF
TRBV30	.	TRBJ1-4	.	TGTGCCTGGAGACGCGCGGGGAGGGAAAAACTGTTTTTT	CAWRRAGREKLFF
TRBV6-5	.	TRBJ1-2	few	TGTGCCAGCAGTTACTCAGGGGGCTATGGCTACACCTTC	CASSYSGGYGYTF